What follows describes a single T cell receptor (beta chain). Germline lookup yields CDR1 SGHKS and CDR2 YYEKEE (reference sequence). The CDR3 runs to 18 residues. From the 5' RACE reads, TCRdb lists one entry per CDR3 protein and no DNA. The sample table sets out approximately 170,000 distinct CDR3 sequences. This sample was included in a study of T cells expressing NK-cell markers. Sequenced: blood T cells: a sorted CD56 or NKG2C T cell subset, CD4+ or CD8+ T cells, or bulk PBMC T cells (not recorded which). The genes are TRBV5-5 and TRBJ2-3; TCRdb gives TRBD1 as the D gene, but with no DNA this cannot be confirmed. This receptor was taken from a man aged 18-70 years in good health. The CDR3 region is CASSLRSGTGFDPDTQYF.